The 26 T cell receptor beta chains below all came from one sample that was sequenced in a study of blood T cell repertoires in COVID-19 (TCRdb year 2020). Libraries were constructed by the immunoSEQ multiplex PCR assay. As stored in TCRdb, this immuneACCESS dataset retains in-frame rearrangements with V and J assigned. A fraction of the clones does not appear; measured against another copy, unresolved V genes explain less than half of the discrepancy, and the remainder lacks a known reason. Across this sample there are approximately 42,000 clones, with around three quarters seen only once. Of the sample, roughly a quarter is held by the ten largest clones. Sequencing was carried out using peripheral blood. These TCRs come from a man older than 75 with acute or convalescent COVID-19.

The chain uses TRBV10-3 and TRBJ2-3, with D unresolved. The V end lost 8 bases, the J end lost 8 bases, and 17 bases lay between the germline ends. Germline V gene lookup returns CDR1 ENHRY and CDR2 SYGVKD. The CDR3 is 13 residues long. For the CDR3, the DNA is TGTGCCATCGGCGAAGGCCCTCTAGGTACGCAGTATTTT. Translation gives CAIGEGPLGTQYF.

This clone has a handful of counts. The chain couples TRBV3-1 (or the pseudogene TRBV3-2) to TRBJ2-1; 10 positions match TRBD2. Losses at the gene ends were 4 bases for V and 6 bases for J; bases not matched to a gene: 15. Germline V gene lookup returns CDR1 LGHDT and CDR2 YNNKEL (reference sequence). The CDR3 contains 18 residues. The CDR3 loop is CASSPVHLLAGVSNEQFF. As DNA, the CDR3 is TGTGCCAGCAGCCCAGTCCATCTTCTAGCGGGAGTATCCAATGAGCAGTTCTTC.

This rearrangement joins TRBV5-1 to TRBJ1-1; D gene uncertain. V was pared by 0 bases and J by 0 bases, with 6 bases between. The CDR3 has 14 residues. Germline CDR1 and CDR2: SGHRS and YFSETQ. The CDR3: CASSLDSLNTEAFF. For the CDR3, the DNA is TGCGCCAGCAGCTTGGACAGCCTGAACACTGAAGCTTTCTTT.

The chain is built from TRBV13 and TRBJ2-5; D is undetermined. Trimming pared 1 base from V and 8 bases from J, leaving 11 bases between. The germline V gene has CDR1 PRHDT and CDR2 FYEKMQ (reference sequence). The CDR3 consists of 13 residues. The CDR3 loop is CASSLVSRRTQYF. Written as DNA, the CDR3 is TGTGCCAGCAGCTTAGTAAGCCGGAGAACCCAGTACTTC.

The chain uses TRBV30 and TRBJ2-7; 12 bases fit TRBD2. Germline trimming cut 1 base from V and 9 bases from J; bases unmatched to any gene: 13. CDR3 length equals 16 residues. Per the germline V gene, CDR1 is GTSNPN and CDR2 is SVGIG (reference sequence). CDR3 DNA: TGTGCCTGGAGTGCCCGGACTAGCGGGACCCCAGGGCCGCAGTACTTC. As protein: CAWSARTSGTPGPQYF.

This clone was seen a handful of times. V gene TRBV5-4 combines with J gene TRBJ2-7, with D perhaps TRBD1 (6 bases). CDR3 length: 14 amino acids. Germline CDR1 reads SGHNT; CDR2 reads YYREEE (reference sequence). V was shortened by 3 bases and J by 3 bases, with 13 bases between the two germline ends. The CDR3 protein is CASSSSGTLYEQYF. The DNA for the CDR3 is TGTGCCAGCAGCTCTTCCGGGACACTCTACGAGCAGTACTTC. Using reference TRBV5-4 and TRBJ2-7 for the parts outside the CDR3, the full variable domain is ETGVTQSPTHLIKTRGQQVTLRCSSQSGHNTVSWYQQALGQGPQFIFQYYREEENGRGNFPPRFSGLQFPNYSSELNVNALELDDSALYLCASSSSGTLYEQYFGPGTRLTVT.

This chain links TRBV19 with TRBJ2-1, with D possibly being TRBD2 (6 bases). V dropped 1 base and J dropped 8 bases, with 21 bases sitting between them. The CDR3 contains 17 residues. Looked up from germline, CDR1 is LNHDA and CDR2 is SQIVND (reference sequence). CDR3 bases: TGTGCCAGTAGTATAGTACCGCGGGGAAGCCATCGGGATGAGCAGTTCTTC. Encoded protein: CASSIVPRGSHRDEQFF.

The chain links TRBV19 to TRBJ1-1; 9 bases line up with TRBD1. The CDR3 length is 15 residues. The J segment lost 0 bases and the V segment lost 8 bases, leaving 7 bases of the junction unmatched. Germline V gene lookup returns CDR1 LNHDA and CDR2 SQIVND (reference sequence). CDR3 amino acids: CASLRTGVMNTEAFF. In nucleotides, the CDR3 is TGTGCCAGTCTACGGACAGGGGTAATGAACACTGAAGCTTTCTTT. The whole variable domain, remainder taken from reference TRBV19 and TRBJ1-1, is DGGITQSPKYLFRKEGQNVTLSCEQNLNHDAMYWYRQDPGQGLRLIYYSQIVNDFQKGDIAEGYSVSREKKESFPLTVTSAQKNPTAFYLCASLRTGVMNTEAFFGQGTRLTVV.

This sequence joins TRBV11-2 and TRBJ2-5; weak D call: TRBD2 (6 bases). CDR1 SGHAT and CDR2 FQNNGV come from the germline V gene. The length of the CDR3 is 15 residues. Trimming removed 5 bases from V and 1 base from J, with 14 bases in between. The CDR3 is CASSLSDGGQETQYF. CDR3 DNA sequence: TGTGCCAGCAGCCTTAGCGACGGGGGCCAAGAGACCCAGTACTTC. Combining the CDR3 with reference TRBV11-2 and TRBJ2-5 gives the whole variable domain EAGVAQSPRYKIIEKRQSVAFWCNPISGHATLYWYQQILGQGPKLLIQFQNNGVVDDSQLPKDRFSAERLKGVDSTLKIQPAKLEDSAVYLCASSLSDGGQETQYFGPGTRLLVL.

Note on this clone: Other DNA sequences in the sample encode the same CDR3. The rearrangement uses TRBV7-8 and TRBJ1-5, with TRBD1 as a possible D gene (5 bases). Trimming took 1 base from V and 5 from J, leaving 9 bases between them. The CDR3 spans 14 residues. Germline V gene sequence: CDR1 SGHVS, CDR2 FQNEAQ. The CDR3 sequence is CASSLVRADQPQHF. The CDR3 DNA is TGTGCCAGCAGCTTAGTCAGGGCCGATCAGCCCCAGCATTTT.

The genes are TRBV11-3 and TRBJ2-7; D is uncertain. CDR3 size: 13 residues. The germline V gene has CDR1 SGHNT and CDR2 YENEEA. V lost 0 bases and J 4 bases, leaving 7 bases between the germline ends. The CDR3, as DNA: TGTGCCAGCAGCTTAGAAGACGGGTACGAGCAGTACTTC. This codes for CASSLEDGYEQYF.

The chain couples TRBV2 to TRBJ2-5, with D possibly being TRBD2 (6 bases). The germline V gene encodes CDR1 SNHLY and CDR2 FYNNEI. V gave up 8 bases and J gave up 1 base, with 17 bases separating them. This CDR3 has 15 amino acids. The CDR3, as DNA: TGTGCCAGCCGGGGTTTCGCGGGAATCCAAGAGACCCAGTACTTC. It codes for CASRGFAGIQETQYF.

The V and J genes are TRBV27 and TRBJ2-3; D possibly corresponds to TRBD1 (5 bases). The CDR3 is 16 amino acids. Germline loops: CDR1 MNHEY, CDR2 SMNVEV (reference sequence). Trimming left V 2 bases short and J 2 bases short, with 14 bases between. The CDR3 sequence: CASSLEQVPSTDTQYF. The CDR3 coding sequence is TGTGCCAGCAGTTTAGAACAGGTCCCTTCCACAGATACGCAGTATTTT.

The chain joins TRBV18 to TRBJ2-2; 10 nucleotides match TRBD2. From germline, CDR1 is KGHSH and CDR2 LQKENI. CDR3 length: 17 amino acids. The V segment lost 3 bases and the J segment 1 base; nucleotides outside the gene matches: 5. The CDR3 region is CASSPAGTSVNTGELFF. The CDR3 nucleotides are TGTGCCAGCTCACCCGCCGGGACTAGCGTGAACACCGGGGAGCTGTTTTTT.

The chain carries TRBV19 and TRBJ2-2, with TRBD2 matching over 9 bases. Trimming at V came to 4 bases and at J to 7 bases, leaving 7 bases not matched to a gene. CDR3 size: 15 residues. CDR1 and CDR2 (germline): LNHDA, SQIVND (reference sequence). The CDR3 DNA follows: TGTGCCAGTAGTACGCGGGAGGGCCGAGGCGGGGAGCTGTTTTTT. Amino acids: CASSTREGRGGELFF.

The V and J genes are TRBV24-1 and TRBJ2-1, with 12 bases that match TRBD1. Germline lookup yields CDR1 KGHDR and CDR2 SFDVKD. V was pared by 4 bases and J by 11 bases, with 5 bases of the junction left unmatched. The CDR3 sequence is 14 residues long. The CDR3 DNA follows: TGTGCCACCAGTGACGCCGGGACAGGGGGCAAGCAGTTCTTC. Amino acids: CATSDAGTGGKQFF.

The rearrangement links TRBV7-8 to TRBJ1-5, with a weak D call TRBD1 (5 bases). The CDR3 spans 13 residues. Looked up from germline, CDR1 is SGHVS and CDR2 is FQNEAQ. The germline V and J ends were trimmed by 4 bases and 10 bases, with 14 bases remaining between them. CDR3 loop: CASSWGGGDPQHF. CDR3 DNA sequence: TGTGCCAGCAGCTGGGGTGGGGGGGACCCCCAGCATTTT. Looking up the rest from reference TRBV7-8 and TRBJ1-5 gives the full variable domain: GAGVSQSPRYKVAKRGQDVALRCDPISGHVSLFWYQQALGQGPEFLTYFQNEAQLDKSGLPSDRFFAERPEGSVSTLKIQRTQQEDSAVYLCASSWGGGDPQHFGDGTRLSIL.

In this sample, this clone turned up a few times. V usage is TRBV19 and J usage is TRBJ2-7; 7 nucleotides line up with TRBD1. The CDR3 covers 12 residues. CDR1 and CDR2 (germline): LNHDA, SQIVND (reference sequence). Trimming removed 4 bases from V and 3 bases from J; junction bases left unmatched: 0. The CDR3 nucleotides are TGTGCCAGTAGTACAGGGGGCTACGAGCAGTACTTC. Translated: CASSTGGYEQYF.

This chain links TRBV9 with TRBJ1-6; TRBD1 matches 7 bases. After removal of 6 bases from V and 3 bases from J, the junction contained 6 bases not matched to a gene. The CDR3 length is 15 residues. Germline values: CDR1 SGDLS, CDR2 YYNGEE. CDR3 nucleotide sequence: TGTGCCAGCACAGACAGGGAGGACTATAATTCACCCCTCCACTTT. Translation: CASTDREDYNSPLHF.

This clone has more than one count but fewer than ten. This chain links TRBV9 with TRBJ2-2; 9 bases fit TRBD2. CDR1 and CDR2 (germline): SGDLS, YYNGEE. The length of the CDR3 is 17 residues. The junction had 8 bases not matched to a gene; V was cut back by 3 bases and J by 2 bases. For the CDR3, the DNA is TGTGCCAGCAGCGCGTTGCAGGGACTAGCTAACACCGGGGAGCTGTTTTTT. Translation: CASSALQGLANTGELFF.

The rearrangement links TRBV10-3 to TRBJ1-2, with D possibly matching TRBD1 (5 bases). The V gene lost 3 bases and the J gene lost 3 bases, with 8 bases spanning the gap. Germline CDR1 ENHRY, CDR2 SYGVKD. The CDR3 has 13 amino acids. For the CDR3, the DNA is TGTGCCATCAGTGACGACAGAGACTATGGCTACACCTTC. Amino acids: CAISDDRDYGYTF.

CDR3 bases: TGTGCCGGGGAACGACTAGCAGAGACCCAGTACTTC. It translates to CAGERLAETQYF. The V gene is TRBV6-5, the J gene TRBJ2-5, with TRBD2 identical over 7 bases. The J segment lost 4 bases and the V segment lost 11 bases, leaving 7 bases of the junction unmatched. Germline CDR1 reads MNHEY; CDR2 reads SVGAGI. The CDR3 is made up of 12 amino acids.

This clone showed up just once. CDR3: CASSGTSGSSYEQYF. The CDR3 DNA reads as TGTGCCAGCTCGGGGACTAGCGGGTCTTCCTACGAGCAGTACTTC. This chain joins TRBV18 and TRBJ2-7; 12 bases are shared with TRBD2. Germline values: CDR1 KGHSH, CDR2 LQKENI. V gave up 6 bases and J gave up 1 base; unmatched junction bases: 4. This CDR3 is 15 amino acids long.

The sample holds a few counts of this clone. The chain's CDR3 is CASSLDPPGASLHF. The CDR3 coding sequence is TGTGCCAGCAGCTTAGACCCTCCGGGAGCAAGTCTCCACTTT. This chain connects TRBV7-2 to TRBJ1-6; D is uncertain. There are 14 residues in the CDR3. Trimming removed 1 base at V and 16 bases at J, with 17 bases between. Germline-derived CDR1 and CDR2 are SGHTA and FQGNSA.

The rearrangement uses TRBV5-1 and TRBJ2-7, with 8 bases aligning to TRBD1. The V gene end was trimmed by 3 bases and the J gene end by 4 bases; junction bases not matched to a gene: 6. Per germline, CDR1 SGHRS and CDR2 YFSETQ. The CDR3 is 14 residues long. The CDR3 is CASSSGQGIYEQYF. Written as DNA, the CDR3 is TGCGCCAGCAGCTCAGGACAGGGAATATACGAGCAGTACTTC.

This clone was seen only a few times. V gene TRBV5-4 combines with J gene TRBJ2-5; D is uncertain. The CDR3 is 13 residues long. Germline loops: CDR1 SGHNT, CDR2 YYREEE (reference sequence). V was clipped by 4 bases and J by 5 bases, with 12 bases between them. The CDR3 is CASSDVTGETQYF. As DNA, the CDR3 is TGTGCCAGCAGCGACGTTACCGGGGAGACCCAGTACTTC.